This T cell receptor beta chain was identified in a study of identical twins. The study's findings and limits: Fewer insertions were carried by abundant cord blood beta clonotypes, but none was seen in memory repertoires. Instead of following the same donors, the conclusions were based on cross-sectional statistical analysis. Zero-insertion analyses could be partly confounded by invariant MAIT and iNKT cells. Models predicted too little out-of-frame TCR alpha sharing in monozygotic twins.

CDR3 length: 14 residues. TCRdb independently ran MiXCR on the 5' RACE reads; one entry per CDR3 protein. The repertoire includes 640,000 or so distinct CDR3 sequences, 6% to 6.5% of them detected once, and 1.5% to 2% sits in the top ten. As to this clonotype: Its specificity is unknown.

The sequenced material came from naive T cells sorted from blood. The TCR comes from a young man in good health. The chain employs TRBV21-1 and TRBJ1-3; TRBD1, the table's D call, was not compared with the DNA. TRBV21-1 is recorded as a pseudogene. Here the CDR3 reads CAISTGGGGNTIYF. DNA of the CDR3: TGTGCCATCTCCACTGGGGGCGGTGGAAACACCATATATTTT.